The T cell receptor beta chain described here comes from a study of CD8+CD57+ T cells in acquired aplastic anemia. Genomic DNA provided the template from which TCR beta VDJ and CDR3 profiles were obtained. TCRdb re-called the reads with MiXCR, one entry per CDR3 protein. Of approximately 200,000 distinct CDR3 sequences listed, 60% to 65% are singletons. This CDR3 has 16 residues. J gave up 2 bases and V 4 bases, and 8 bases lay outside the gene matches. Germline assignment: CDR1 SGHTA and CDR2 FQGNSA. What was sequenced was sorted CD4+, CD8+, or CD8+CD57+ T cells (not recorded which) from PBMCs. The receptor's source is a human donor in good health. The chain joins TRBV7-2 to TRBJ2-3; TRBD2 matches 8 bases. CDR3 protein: CASSSSSGSDTDTQYF. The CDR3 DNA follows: TGTGCCAGCAGCTCCTCCAGCGGGAGCGACACAGATACGCAGTATTTT.